This T cell receptor (beta chain) was sequenced during a study of response to subunit inactivated influenza vaccine. General study results and limits: Authors suggested each seasonal influenza vaccination recruits few new T cells.

TCRdb reprocessed the RT-PCR reads via MiXCR and lists one record per CDR3 protein. Here the sample spans under 800,000 distinct CDR3 sequences, more than 11% being singletons. CDR3 length: 14 residues. Germline lookup yields CDR1 MDHEN and CDR2 SYDVKM. V lost 6 bases and J lost 4; bases outside the gene matches: 6. Comments on this clonotype: The target antigen is unknown.

Sequenced material: PBMCs from blood, taken approximately 15 days before vaccination. This chain joins TRBV28 and TRBJ1-5; 7 bases match TRBD1. This sequence originates from a man between 50 and 59 years old who received an inactivated influenza vaccine. The CDR3, as DNA: TGTGCCAGCAGGGCGGACAGGTATAATCAGCCCCAGCATTTT. This codes for CASRADRYNQPQHF. Complete variable domain (other parts from reference TRBV28 and TRBJ1-5): DVKVTQSSRYLVKRTGEKVFLECVQDMDHENMFWYRQDPGLGLRLIYFSYDVKMKEKGDIPEGYSVSREKKERFSLILESASTNQTSMYLCASRADRYNQPQHFGDGTRLSIL.